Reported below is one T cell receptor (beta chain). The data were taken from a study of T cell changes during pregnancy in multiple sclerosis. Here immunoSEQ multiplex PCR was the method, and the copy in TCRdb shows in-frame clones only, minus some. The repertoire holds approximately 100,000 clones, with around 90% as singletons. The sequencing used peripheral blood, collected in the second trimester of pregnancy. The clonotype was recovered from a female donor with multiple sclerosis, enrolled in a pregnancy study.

Written as DNA, the CDR3 is TGTGCCAGCAGCCTGGGACAGGGGGCATATCAGCCCCAGCATTTT. Translated: CASSLGQGAYQPQHF. The chain employs TRBV6-5 and TRBJ1-5; the match to TRBD1 covers 12 bases. V lost 6 bases to trimming and J lost 5 bases; unmatched junction nucleotides: 5. The CDR3 length is 15 residues. In germline, CDR1 is MNHEY, CDR2 SVGAGI.